These 3 T cell receptor beta chains were sequenced from one sample in a study of cytomegalovirus exposure and HLA in healthy donors. This table comes from immunoSEQ multiplex PCR, and its TCRdb copy is limited to in-frame clones, with some not included. The table includes roughly 150,000 clones, approximately 89% detected once. The specimen sequenced was PBMCs. The receptors derive from a man younger than 30 in good health and CMV-seronegative.

The rearrangement joins TRBV5-4 to TRBJ2-3; D possibly corresponds to TRBD1 (5 bases). V was pared by 0 bases and J by 4 bases, with 6 bases between. This CDR3 is 13 amino acids long. CDR1 and CDR2 (germline): SGHNT, YYREEE (reference sequence). The CDR3 protein is CASSLVGADTQYF. In DNA form, the CDR3 reads TGTGCCAGCAGCTTGGTAGGGGCAGATACGCAGTATTTT.

The chain couples TRBV19 to TRBJ1-4; the D gene is possibly TRBD1 (6 bases). This CDR3 is built from 16 residues. From germline, CDR1 is LNHDA and CDR2 SQIVND (reference sequence). V lost 4 bases to trimming and J lost 7 bases, with 19 bases between them. The CDR3 region is CASSKNGQPFLEKLFF. The CDR3 bases are TGTGCCAGTAGTAAAAACGGACAGCCTTTTCTTGAAAAACTGTTTTTT.

The rearrangement uses TRBV2 and TRBJ2-1, with a weak D call TRBD2 (5 bases). CDR3 length: 12 amino acids. In germline, CDR1 is SNHLY, CDR2 FYNNEI. The V gene lost 8 bases and the J gene lost 6 bases, with 11 bases spanning the gap. The CDR3 DNA follows: TGTGCCAGCCGACTAATGGGCAATGAGCAGTTCTTC. It encodes CASRLMGNEQFF.